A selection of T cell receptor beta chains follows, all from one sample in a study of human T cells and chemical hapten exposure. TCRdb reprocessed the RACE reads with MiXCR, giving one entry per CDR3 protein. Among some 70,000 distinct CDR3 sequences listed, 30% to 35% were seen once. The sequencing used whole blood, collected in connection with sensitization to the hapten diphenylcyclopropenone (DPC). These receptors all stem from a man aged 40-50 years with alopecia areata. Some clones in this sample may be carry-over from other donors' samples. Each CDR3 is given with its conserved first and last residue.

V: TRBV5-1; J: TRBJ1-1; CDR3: CASSLSGSDYTEAFF
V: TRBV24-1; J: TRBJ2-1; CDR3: CATSDPRSSGGSSYNEQFF
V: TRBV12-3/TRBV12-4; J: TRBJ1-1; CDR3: CASRRQGLTGTEAFF
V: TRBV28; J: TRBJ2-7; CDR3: CASSPSLAGSSYEQYF
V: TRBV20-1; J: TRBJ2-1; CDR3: CSARWTGDEQFF
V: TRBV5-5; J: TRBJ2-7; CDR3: CASSSQGADYEQYF
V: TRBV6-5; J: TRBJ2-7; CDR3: CASRLPGQPEGEQYF
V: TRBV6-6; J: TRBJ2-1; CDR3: CASSSTGRRLGNEQFF
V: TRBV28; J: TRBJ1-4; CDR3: CASKQGNRLFF
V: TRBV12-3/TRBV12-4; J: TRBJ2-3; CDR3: CASSFATSTDTQYF
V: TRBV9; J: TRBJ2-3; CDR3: CASSVGTSGTDTQYF
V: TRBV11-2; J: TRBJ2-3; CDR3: CASSLDLAGALGVDTQYF
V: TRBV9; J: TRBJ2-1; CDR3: CASSDELAGGRYEQFF
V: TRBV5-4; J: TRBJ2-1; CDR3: CASSLGLGDEQFF
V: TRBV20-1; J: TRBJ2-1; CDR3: CSATGTSGSRNNEQFF
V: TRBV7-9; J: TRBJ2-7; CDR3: CASSFRTSAPYEQYF
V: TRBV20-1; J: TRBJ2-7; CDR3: CSATSSGREYEQYF
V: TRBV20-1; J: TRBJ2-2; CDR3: CSAPPLNTGELFF
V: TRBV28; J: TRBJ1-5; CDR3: CASSFEFGDQPQHF
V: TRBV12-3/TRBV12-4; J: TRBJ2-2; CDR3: CASSLKTGPGELFF
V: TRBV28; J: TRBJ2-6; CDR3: CASSFRAGANVLTF
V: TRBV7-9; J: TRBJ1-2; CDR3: CASSSQGGDGLGYTF
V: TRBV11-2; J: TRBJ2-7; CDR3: CASSSLRQGFYEQYF
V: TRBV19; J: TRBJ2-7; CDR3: CASSIPGQETYEQYF
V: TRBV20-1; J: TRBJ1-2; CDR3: CSARFWGSTANYGYTF
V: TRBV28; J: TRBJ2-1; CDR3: CASSLPGLAGTSSYNEQFF
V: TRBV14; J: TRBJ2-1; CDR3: CASSPFMLSYNEQFF
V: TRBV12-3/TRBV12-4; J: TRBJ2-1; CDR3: CASSWGPSSYNEQFF
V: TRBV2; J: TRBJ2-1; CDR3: CASSGWLSGNEQFF
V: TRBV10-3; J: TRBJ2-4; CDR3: CAISEPGMGSNIQYF
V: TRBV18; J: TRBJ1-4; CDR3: CASSQGRPATNEKLFF
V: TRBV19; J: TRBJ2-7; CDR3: CASSQTPGYEQYF
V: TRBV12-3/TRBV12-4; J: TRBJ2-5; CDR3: CASRRTSGETQYF
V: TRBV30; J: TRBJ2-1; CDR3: CAWTSLTSWNEQFF
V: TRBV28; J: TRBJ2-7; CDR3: CASSRGPSPSYEQYF
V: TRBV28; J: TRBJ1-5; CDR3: CASSFSGYSNQPQHF
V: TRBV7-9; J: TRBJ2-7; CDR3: CASSSSGRGEQYF
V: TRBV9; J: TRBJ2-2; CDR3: CASSVGVMGGEAGELFF
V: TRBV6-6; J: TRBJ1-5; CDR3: CASSYPGQGAGNQPQHF
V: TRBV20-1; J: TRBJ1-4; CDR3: CSASIPVANEKLFF
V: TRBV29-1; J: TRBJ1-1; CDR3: CSVGQPNTEAFF
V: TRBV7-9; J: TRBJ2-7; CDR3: CASSEDPYEQYF
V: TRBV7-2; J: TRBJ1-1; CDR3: CASSLMGAEAFF
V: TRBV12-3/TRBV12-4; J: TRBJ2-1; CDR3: CASSLGGRAVNEQFF
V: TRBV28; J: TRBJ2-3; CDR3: CASSGTSGDTQYF
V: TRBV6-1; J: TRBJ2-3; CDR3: CASLIAGLAADTQYF
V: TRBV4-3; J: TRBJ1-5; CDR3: CASSQDYDAYQPQHF
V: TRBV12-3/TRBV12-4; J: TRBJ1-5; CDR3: CASSDGQYSNQPQHF
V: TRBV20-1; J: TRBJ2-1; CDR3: CSARDRAPGTGVWNEQFF
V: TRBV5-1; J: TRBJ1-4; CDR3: CASSAPHGTSNGKLFF
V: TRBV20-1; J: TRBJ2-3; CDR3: CSARGGAGFTDTQYF
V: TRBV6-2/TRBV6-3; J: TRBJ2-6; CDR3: CASSRDRGAGANVLTF
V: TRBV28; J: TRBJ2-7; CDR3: CASSPRGPSGYEQYF
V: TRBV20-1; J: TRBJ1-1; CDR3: CSARVVGDTEAFF
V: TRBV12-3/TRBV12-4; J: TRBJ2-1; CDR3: CASTVGQGYNEQFF
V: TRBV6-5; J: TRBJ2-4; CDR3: CASSLSFQAKNIQYF
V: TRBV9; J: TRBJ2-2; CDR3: CASSVGSGSNGELFF
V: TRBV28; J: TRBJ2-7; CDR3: CASSLPSGTDYEQYF
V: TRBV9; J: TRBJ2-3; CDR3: CASRGGLAESTDTQYF